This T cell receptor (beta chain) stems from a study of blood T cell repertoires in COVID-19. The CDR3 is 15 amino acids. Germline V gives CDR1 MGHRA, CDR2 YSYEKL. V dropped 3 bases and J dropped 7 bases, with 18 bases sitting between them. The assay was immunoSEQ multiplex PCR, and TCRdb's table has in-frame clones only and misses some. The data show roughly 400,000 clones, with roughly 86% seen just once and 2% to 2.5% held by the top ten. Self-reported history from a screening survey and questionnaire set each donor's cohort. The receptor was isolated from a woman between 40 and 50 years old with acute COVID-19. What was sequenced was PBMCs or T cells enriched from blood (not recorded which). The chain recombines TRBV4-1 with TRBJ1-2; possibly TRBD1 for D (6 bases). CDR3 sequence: CASSQLLTGSGGYTF. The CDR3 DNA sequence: TGCGCCAGCAGCCAGCTCCTGACAGGCTCCGGTGGCTACACCTTC.